These 7 T cell receptor beta chains were all obtained from the same sample, sequenced in a study of shared clonotypes between healthy human individuals. Naive CD8 cells lacked CD45RO, underwent positive selection for CCR7 and left out terminally differentiated effector memory CD45RA+ cells. Measured with immunoSEQ multiplex PCR; TCRdb has only the in-frame clones, and not every one. The profile shows over 2 million clones, about 95% of them singletons. The sample consisted of naive CD8+ T cells sorted from blood. These receptors originate from a man aged 18 to 29 in good health.

The chain uses TRBV28 and TRBJ1-1; D call uncertain. The CDR3 has 13 amino acids. CDR1 is MDHEN and CDR2 is SYDVKM in the germline V gene. Trimming took off 4 bases at V and 3 bases at J, with 9 bases between the two ends. CDR3 coding DNA: TGTGCCAGCAGTTCCGGGAGGGACACTGAAGCTTTCTTT. Its translation: CASSSGRDTEAFF.

The chain combines TRBV25-1 with TRBJ1-5; TRBD1 is a possible D gene (5 bases). CDR1 is MGHDK and CDR2 is SYGVNS in the germline V gene. The V and J ends lost 6 bases and 0 bases respectively, with 9 bases between them. The CDR3 has 14 residues. The CDR3, as DNA: TGTGCCAGCAGAGCCAGGGATAGCAATCAGCCCCAGCATTTT. It codes for CASRARDSNQPQHF.

This chain links TRBV7-9 with TRBJ1-4, with unresolved D. V lost 1 base and J lost 13, with 13 bases in between. The CDR3 is 13 residues long. Per the germline V gene, CDR1 is SEHNR and CDR2 is FQNEAQ (reference sequence). For the CDR3, the DNA is TGTGCCAGCAGCTTAGTTCCCGGAGGAATACTGTTTTTT. Amino acid sequence: CASSLVPGGILFF.

This rearrangement joins TRBV15 to TRBJ1-1; tentative D call: TRBD1 (5 bases). Trimming removed 3 bases from V and 6 bases from J, with 14 bases in between. Germline values: CDR1 LNHNV, CDR2 YYDKDF (reference sequence). This CDR3 has 14 residues. In DNA form, the CDR3 reads TGTGCCACCAGCAGGGGGGGTGAGGCCCCTGAAGCTTTCTTT. Translating gives CATSRGGEAPEAFF.

CDR3 DNA: TGCGCCAGCAGCCAAGACTGGAATAGCGGGACGACCGGGGAGCTGTTTTTT. The encoded protein is CASSQDWNSGTTGELFF. This chain uses TRBV4-3 with TRBJ2-2, with TRBD2 identical over 8 bases. CDR1 LGHNA and CDR2 YSLEER come from the germline V gene. This CDR3 has 17 residues. With 0 bases clipped from V and 5 bases from J, the junction kept 8 bases outside the gene matches.

The chain couples TRBV5-4 to TRBJ1-1; D ambiguous. This CDR3 contains 17 residues. Trimming shortened V by 2 bases and J by 1 base, and 18 bases separated the two germline ends. Per germline, CDR1 SGHNT and CDR2 YYREEE (reference sequence). CDR3 bases: TGTGCCAGCAGCTTCGAAATCACCCAAACTGGGAACACTGAAGCTTTCTTT. Amino acids: CASSFEITQTGNTEAFF.

The CDR3 coding sequence is TGTGCCAGCAGCTTACTGATCGACGGCCTCCTCGACGAGCAGTACTTC. As protein: CASSLLIDGLLDEQYF. J is TRBJ2-7 and V is TRBV11-2; D unclear. Germline lookup yields CDR1 SGHAT and CDR2 FQNNGV. The V and J ends lost 2 bases and 5 bases respectively, with 19 bases between them. The CDR3 consists of 16 residues.